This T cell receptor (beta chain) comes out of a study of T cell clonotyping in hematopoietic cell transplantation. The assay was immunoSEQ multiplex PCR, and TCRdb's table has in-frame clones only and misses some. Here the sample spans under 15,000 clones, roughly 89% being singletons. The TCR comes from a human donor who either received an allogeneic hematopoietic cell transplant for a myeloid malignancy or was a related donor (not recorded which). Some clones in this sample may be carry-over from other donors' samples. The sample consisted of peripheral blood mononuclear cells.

The CDR3 region is CASSSRLADTQYF. The CDR3 DNA follows: TGTGCCAGCAGCTCCCGACTTGCAGATACGCAGTATTTT. The genes are TRBV7-9 and TRBJ2-3, with unresolved D. This CDR3 has 13 residues. V was pared by 4 bases and J by 4 bases, with 9 bases between. CDR1 SEHNR and CDR2 FQNEAQ come from the germline V gene (reference sequence).